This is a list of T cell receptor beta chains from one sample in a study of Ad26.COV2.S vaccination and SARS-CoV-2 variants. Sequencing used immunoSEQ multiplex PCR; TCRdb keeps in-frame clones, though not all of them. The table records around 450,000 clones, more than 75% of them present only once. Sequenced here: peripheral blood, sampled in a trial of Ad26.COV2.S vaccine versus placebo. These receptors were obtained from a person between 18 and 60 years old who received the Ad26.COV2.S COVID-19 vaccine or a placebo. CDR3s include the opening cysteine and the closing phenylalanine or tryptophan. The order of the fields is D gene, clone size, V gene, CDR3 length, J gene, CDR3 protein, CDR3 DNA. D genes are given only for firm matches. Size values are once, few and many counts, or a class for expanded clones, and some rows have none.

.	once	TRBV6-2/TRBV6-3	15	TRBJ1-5	CASSPGTQGNQPQHF	TGTGCCAGCAGCCCCGGGACCCAGGGCAATCAGCCCCAGCATTTT
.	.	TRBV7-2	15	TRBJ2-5	CASSIAGLPQETQYF	TGTGCCAGCAGCATCGCGGGGCTCCCTCAAGAGACCCAGTACTTC
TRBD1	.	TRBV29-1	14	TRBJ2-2	CSVDNQGDTGELFF	TGCAGCGTTGATAACCAGGGGGACACCGGGGAGCTGTTTTTT
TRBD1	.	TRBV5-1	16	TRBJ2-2	CASSLSTGGNTGELFF	TGCGCCAGCAGCTTGTCAACAGGGGGTAACACCGGGGAGCTGTTTTTT
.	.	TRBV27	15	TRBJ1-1	CASSPLPTGQTEAFF	TGTGCCAGCAGCCCCCTACCGACAGGTCAAACTGAAGCTTTCTTT
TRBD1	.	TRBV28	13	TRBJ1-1	CASEGARNTEAFF	TGTGCTTCCGAGGGGGCGCGGAACACTGAAGCTTTCTTT
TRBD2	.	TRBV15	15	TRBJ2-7	CATSREVAGGYEQYF	TGTGCCACCAGCAGAGAGGTAGCGGGGGGTTACGAGCAGTACTTC
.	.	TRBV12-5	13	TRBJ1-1	CASATGTDFEAFF	TGTGCTAGTGCCACGGGAACTGATTTTGAAGCTTTCTTT
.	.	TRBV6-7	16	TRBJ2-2	CASSYPGPSNTGELFF	TGTGCCAGCAGTTACCCGGGACCATCGAACACCGGGGAGCTGTTTTTT
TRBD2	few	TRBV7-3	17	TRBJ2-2	CASSQLSRGANTGELFF	TGTGCCAGCAGCCAACTTTCACGGGGGGCGAACACCGGGGAGCTGTTTTTT